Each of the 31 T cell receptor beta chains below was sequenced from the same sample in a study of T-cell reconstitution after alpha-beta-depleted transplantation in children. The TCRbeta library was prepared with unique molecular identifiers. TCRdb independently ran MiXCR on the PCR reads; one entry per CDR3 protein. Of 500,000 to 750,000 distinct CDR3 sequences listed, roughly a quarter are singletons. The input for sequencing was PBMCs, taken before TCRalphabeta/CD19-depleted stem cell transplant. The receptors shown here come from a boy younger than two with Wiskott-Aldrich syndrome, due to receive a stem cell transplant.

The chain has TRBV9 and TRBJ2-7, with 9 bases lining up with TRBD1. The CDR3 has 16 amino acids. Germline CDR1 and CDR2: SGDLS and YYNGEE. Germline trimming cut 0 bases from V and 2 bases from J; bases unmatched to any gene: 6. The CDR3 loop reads CASSVAPGQGTYEQYF. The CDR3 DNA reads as TGTGCCAGCAGCGTAGCCCCGGGACAGGGAACCTACGAGCAGTACTTC. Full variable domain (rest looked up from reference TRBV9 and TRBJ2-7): DSGVTQTPKHLITATGQRVTLRCSPRSGDLSVYWYQQSLDQGLQFLIQYYNGEERAKGNILERFSAQQFPDLHSELNLSSLELGDSALYFCASSVAPGQGTYEQYFGPGTRLTVT.

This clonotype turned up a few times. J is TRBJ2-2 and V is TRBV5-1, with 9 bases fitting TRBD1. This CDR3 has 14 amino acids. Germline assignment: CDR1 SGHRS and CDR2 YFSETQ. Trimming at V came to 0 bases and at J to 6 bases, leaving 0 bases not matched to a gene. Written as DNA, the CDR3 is TGCGCCAGCAGCTTGGGGACAGGGGCCGGGGAGCTGTTTTTT. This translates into CASSLGTGAGELFF.

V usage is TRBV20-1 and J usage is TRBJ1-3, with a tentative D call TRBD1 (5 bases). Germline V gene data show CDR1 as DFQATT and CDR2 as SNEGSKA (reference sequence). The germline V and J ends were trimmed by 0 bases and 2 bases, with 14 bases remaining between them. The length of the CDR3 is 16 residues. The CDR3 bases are TGCAGTGCTAGAGATCCCTCCGGGACTGCTGGAAACACCATATATTTT. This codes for CSARDPSGTAGNTIYF.

The DNA of the CDR3 is TGCAGCGCCTTTAGCGGGAGCGAGACCCAGTACTTC. This sequence encodes CSAFSGSETQYF. V is TRBV29-1 and J is TRBJ2-5; TRBD2 aligns across 9 bases. The CDR3 runs to 12 residues. In germline, CDR1 is SQVTM, CDR2 ANQGSEA. V dropped 7 bases and J dropped 5; count of bases not matched to a gene: 5.

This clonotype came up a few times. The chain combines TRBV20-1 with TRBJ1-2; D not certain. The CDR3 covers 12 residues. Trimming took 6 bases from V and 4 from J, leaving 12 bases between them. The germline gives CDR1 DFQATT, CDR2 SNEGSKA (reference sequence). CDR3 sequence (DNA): TGCAGTGCGAACCAAGACGCCTATGGCTACACCTTC. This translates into CSANQDAYGYTF.

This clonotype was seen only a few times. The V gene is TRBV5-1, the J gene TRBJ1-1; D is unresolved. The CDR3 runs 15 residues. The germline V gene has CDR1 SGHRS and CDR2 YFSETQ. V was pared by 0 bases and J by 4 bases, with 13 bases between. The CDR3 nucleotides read TGCGCCAGCAGCTTGGGCTCAAGGAGAGGCACTGAAGCTTTCTTT. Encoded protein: CASSLGSRRGTEAFF.

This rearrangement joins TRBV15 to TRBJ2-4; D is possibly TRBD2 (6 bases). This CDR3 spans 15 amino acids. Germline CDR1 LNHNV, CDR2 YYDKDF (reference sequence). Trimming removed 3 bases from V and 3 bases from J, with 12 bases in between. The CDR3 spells CATSRGREFKNIQYF. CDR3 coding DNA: TGTGCCACCAGCAGGGGACGGGAGTTCAAAAACATTCAGTACTTC.

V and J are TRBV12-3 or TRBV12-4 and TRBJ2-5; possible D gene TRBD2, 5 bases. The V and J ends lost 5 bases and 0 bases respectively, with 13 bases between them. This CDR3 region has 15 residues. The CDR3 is CASSRGRGDQETQYF. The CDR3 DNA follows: TGTGCCAGCAGTCGTGGACGGGGAGACCAAGAGACCCAGTACTTC.

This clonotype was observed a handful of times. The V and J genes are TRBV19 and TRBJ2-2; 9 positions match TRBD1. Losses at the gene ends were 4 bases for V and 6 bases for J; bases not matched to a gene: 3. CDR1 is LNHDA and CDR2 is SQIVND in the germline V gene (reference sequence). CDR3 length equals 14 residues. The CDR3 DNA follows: TGTGCCAGTAGTAGGGACAGGGACCCCGGGGAGCTGTTTTTT. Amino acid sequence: CASSRDRDPGELFF.

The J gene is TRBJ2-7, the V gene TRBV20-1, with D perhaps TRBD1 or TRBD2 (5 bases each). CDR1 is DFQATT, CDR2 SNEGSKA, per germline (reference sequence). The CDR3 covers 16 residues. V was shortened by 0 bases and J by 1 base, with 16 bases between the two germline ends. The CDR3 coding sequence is TGCAGTGCTAGAGATTCCCGGCAGGGAGCTTCCTACGAGCAGTACTTC. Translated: CSARDSRQGASYEQYF.

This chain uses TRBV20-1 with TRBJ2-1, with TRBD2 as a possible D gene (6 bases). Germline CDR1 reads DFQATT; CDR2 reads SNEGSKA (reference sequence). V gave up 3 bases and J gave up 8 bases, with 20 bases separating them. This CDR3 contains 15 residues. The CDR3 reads CSASDSGRTTYEQFF. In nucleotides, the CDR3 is TGCAGTGCTAGCGATAGCGGAAGGACTACGTATGAGCAGTTCTTC.

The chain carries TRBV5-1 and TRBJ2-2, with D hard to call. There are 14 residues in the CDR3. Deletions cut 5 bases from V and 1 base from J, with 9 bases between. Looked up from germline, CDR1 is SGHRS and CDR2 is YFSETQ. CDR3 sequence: CASRIPGNTGELFF. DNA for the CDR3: TGCGCCAGCAGAATACCAGGGAACACCGGGGAGCTGTTTTTT.

In DNA form, the CDR3 reads TGCGCCAGCAGCTTGGCGGGACAGGGGGCCCACCGCGGGGAGCTGTTTTTT. This sequence encodes CASSLAGQGAHRGELFF. The V call is TRBV5-1, the J call TRBJ2-2; 12 positions match TRBD1. The CDR3 is 17 amino acids. Germline lookup yields CDR1 SGHRS and CDR2 YFSETQ. Trimming took 0 bases from V and 7 from J; bases not matched to a gene: 7.

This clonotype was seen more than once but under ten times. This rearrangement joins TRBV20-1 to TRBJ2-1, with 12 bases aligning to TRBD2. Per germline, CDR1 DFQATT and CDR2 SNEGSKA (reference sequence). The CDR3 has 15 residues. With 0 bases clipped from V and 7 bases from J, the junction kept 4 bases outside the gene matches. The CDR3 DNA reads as TGCAGTGCTAGAGACGGACTAGCGGGAAGGAATGAGCAGTTCTTC. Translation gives CSARDGLAGRNEQFF.

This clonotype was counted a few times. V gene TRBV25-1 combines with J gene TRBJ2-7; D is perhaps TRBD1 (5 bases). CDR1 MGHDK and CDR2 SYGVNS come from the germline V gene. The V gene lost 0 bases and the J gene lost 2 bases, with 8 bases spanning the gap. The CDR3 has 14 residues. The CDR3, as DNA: TGTGCCAGCAGTGAATACCAGGGCCCCTACGAGCAGTACTTC. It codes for CASSEYQGPYEQYF.

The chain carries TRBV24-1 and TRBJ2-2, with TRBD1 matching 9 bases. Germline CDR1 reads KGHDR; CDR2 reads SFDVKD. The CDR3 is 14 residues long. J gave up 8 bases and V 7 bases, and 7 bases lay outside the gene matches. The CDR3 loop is CATRGTGRTGELFF. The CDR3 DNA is TGTGCCACCAGGGGGACAGGGAGAACGGGGGAGCTGTTTTTT.

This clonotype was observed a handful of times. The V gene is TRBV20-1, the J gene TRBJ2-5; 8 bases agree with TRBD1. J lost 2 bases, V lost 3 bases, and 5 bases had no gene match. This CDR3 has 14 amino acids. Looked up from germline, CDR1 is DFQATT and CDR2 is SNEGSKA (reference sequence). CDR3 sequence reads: CSASAGGLQETQYF. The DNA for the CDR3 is TGCAGTGCTAGTGCAGGGGGCCTACAAGAGACCCAGTACTTC.

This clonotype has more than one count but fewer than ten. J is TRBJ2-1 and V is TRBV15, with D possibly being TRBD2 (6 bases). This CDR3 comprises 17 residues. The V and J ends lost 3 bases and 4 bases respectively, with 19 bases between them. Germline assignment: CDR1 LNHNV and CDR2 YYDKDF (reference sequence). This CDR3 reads CATSSPLGSGKYNEQFF. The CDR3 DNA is TGTGCCACCAGCAGCCCCCTCGGTAGCGGCAAGTACAATGAGCAGTTCTTC.

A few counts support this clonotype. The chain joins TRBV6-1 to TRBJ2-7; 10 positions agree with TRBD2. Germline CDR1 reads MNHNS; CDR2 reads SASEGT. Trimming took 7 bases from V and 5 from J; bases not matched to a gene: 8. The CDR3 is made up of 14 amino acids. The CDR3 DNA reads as TGTGCCAGCATTCCAGCGGGAGGGCCCCACGAGCAGTACTTC. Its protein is CASIPAGGPHEQYF.

The CDR3 spells CASRPMAGTYEQYF. DNA for the CDR3: TGTGCCAGCAGACCAATGGCAGGGACCTACGAGCAGTACTTC. The chain joins TRBV28 to TRBJ2-7; tentative D call: TRBD1 (5 bases). CDR1 and CDR2 from the germline V gene are MDHEN and SYDVKM. This CDR3 has 14 residues. V lost 6 bases, J lost 2 bases, and 14 bases lay in between.

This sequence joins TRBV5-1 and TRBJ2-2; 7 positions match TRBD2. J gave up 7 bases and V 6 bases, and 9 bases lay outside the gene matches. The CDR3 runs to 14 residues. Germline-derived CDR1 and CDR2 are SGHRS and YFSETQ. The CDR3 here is CASNTGGLNGELFF. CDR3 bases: TGCGCCAGCAACACGGGAGGTCTCAACGGGGAGCTGTTTTTT.

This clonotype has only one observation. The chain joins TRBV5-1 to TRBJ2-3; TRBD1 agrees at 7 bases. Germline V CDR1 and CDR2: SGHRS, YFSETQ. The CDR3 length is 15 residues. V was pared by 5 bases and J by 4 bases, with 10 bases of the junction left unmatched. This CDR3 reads CASRGRGFEADTQYF. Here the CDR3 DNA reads TGCGCCAGCAGGGGCAGGGGGTTTGAGGCAGATACGCAGTATTTT.

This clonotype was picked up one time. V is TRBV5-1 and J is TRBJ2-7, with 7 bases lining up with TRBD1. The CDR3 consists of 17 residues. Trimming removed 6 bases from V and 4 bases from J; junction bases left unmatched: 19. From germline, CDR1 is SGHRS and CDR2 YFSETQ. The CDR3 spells CASKVSTQIGGGYEQYF. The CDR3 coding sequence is TGCGCCAGCAAGGTTTCTACGCAGATAGGGGGCGGTTACGAGCAGTACTTC. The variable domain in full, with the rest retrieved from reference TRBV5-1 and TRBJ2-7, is KAGVTQTPRYLIKTRGQQVTLSCSPISGHRSVSWYQQTPGQGLQFLFEYFSETQRNKGNFPGRFSGRQFSNSRSEMNVSTLELGDSALYLCASKVSTQIGGGYEQYFGPGTRLTVT.

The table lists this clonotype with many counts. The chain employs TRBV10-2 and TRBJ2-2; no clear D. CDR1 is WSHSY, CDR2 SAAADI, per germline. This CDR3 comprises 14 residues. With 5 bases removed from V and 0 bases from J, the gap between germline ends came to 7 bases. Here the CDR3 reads CASSSVPNTGELFF. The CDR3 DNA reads TGCGCCAGCAGTTCAGTCCCGAACACCGGGGAGCTGTTTTTT.

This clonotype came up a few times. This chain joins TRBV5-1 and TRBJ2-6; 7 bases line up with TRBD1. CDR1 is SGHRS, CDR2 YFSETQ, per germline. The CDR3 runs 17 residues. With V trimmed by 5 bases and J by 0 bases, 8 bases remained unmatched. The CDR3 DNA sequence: TGCGCCAGCAGACTCGGGACAGCCTTCTCTGGGGCCAACGTCCTGACTTTC. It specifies CASRLGTAFSGANVLTF.

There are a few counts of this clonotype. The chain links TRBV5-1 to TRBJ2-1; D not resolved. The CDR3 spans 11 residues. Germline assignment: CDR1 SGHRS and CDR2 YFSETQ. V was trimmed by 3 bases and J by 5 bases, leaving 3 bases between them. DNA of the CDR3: TGCGCCAGCAGCTATAACAATGAGCAGTTCTTC. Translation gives CASSYNNEQFF.

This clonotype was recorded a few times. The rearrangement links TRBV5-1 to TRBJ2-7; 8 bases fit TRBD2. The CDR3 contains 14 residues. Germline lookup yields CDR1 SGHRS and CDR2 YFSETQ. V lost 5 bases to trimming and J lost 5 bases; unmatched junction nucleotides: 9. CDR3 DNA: TGCGCCAGCAGTCTAAAGCGGGAGAACAACGAGCAGTACTTC. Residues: CASSLKRENNEQYF.

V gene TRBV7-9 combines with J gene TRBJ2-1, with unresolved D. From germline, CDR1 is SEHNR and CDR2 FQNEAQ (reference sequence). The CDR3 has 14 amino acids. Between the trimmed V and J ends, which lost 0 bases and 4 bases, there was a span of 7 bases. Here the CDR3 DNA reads TGTGCCAGCAGCTTAGCAAGAAAGTACAATGAGCAGTTCTTC. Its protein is CASSLARKYNEQFF.

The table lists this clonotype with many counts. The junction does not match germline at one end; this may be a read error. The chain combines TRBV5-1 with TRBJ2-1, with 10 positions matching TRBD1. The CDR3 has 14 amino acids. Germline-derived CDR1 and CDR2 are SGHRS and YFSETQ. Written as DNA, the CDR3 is TGTGCCAGCAGTTTAGGACAGGGGGGCAATGAGCAGTTCTTC. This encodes CASSLGQGGNEQFF.

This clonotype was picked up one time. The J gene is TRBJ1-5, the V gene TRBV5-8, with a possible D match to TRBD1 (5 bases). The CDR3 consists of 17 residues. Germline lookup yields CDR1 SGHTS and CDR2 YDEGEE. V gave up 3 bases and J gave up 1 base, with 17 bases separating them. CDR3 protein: CASSWGVGTPSNQPQHF. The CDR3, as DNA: TGTGCCAGCAGCTGGGGGGTGGGGACCCCAAGCAATCAGCCCCAGCATTTT.

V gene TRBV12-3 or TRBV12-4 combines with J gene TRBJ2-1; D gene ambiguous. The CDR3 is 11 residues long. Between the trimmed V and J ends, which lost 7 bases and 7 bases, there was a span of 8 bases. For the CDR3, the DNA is TGTGCCAGCACCCTAATGAATGAGCAGTTCTTC. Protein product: CASTLMNEQFF.